This entry concerns a single TCR beta chain. Its specificity is unknown. Healthy individuals who donated bone marrow served as the donors. V trimming: 0 bases; J trimming: 5 bases; junction bases outside the gene matches: 8. This CDR3 contains 17 residues. Germline-derived CDR1 and CDR2 are LGHNA and YSLEER. The PCR was carried out with 60 Vbeta primers and 13 Jbeta primers. Clones were sequenced by immunoSEQ multiplex PCR, and TCRdb holds only the in-frame ones, with some missing. The ten most abundant clones cover 2% to 2.5% of a sample with around 50,000 clones. The data were taken from a study of cytomegalovirus exposure and HLA in healthy donors. The overall study: Roughly 80 million unique TCRs from HLA-typed donors made up an early data release. General observations from the study: Presence/absence results assume similar sequencing depth per donor, which may not hold. Many donors shared some public TCRs, even though most TCR sequences were rare.

The chain has TRBV4-3 and TRBJ2-3, with 10 bases aligning to TRBD2. This sequence originates from a female donor in good health and CMV-seronegative. Sequenced: PBMCs. CDR3 DNA: TGCGCCAGCAGCCAAGATCCAAGCGGGGGGGCCGAAGATACGCAGTATTTT. Protein: CASSQDPSGGAEDTQYF.